The 21 T cell receptor beta chains below were found in one sample sequenced in a study of CD8+ T cells in alopecia areata. As the sequencing template, cDNA was produced by extracting RNA and reverse transcribing it. The protocol was immunoSEQ multiplex PCR, while the TCRdb copy is restricted to in-frame clones and leaves out a portion. The table records about 200,000 clones, more than 55% of them present only once. As to treatment: oral pan-JAK inhibitor, 5-10 mg twice daily. Sequences were derived from CD4+ T cells sorted from blood, sampled at week 4, from a patient treated with tofacitinib. Receptor source: a human donor with alopecia areata.

Ten or more counts support this clone. The sample has other DNA sequences that encode this CDR3 too. This sequence joins TRBV15 and TRBJ1-5; possible D gene TRBD1, 5 bases. Trimming removed 1 base from V and 2 bases from J, with 6 bases in between. Germline CDR1 and CDR2: LNHNV and YYDKDF (reference sequence). The CDR3 contains 14 residues. The CDR3 bases are TGTGCCACCAGCAGAGGGGGGGGCAATCAGCCCCAGCATTTT. This encodes CATSRGGGNQPQHF.

The chain carries TRBV25-1 and TRBJ2-3; either TRBD1 or TRBD2 may fit D (5 bases each). Per the germline V gene, CDR1 is MGHDK and CDR2 is SYGVNS. With 4 bases removed from V and 8 bases from J, the gap between germline ends came to 10 bases. The CDR3 runs 12 residues. CDR3 loop: CASSAGTGTQYF. DNA for the CDR3: TGTGCCAGCAGTGCTGGGACGGGTACGCAGTATTTT.

As DNA, the CDR3 is TGCAGTGCGGCGGCTGGAAACACCATATATTTT. This encodes CSAAAGNTIYF. The chain uses TRBV20-1 and TRBJ1-3; the D is unclear. Germline assignment: CDR1 DFQATT and CDR2 SNEGSKA (reference sequence). The CDR3 is 11 residues long. Trimming shortened V by 6 bases and J by 2 bases, and 5 bases separated the two germline ends.

The chain is built from TRBV7-2 and TRBJ1-2; D is perhaps TRBD1 (5 bases). V gave up 3 bases and J gave up 2 bases, with 10 bases separating them. Germline CDR1 SGHTA, CDR2 FQGNSA. The CDR3 totals 14 residues. CDR3 protein: CASSFARDNYGYTF. The CDR3, as DNA: TGTGCCAGCAGCTTTGCCAGGGACAACTATGGCTACACCTTC.

The table lists this clone with a count of one. V and J are TRBV7-8 and TRBJ2-7, with 8 bases that match TRBD1. Germline V gives CDR1 SGHVS, CDR2 FQNEAQ. The length of the CDR3 is 14 residues. With V trimmed by 3 bases and J by 2 bases, 3 bases remained unmatched. The CDR3 bases are TGTGCCAGCAGCTTCGAACAGGGGGCCTACGAGCAGTACTTC. The encoded protein is CASSFEQGAYEQYF.

V usage is TRBV29-1 and J usage is TRBJ2-7; possible D gene TRBD1, 6 bases. The germline V gene encodes CDR1 SQVTM and CDR2 ANQGSEA. The V end was cut by 4 bases, the J end by 3 bases, with 13 bases between. The CDR3 is 13 amino acids. CDR3 protein: CSVALQGVYEQYF. In DNA form, the CDR3 reads TGCAGCGTTGCATTACAGGGAGTCTACGAGCAGTACTTC.

Only one count was recorded for this clone. V gene TRBV29-1 combines with J gene TRBJ2-7; 10 bases agree with TRBD1. The V segment lost 7 bases and the J segment 6 bases; nucleotides outside the gene matches: 6. From germline, CDR1 is SQVTM and CDR2 ANQGSEA. The CDR3 covers 12 residues. The CDR3 DNA reads as TGCAGCGCCCGGGACAGGGGTTCCGAGCAGTACTTC. It yields the protein CSARDRGSEQYF.

V gene TRBV5-1 combines with J gene TRBJ2-1; D might be TRBD1 (5 bases). Per the germline V gene, CDR1 is SGHRS and CDR2 is YFSETQ. Trimming removed 4 bases at V and 0 bases at J, with 11 bases between. CDR3 size: 15 residues. CDR3 residues: CASSTTDSSYNEQFF. CDR3 nucleotides: TGCGCCAGCAGCACGACAGACAGCTCCTACAATGAGCAGTTCTTC.

The chain uses TRBV30 and TRBJ1-2, with D unclear. The CDR3 runs 15 residues. Trimming stripped 3 bases from V and 8 bases from J, with 22 bases between. Germline V gene sequence: CDR1 GTSNPN, CDR2 SVGIG (reference sequence). The CDR3 bases are TGTGCCTGGAGAAGGACCCAGTGGTCCGATGGAGGCTACACCTTC. Translated, it gives CAWRRTQWSDGGYTF.

V usage is TRBV5-1 and J usage is TRBJ2-7, with a weak D call TRBD1 (6 bases). The CDR3 has 17 residues. Germline CDR1 and CDR2: SGHRS and YFSETQ. Trimming shortened V by 6 bases and J by 3 bases, and 25 bases separated the two germline ends. The CDR3 sequence: CASKKGLLVPGDYEQYF. Here the CDR3 DNA reads TGCGCCAGCAAAAAGGGGCTGTTAGTCCCAGGGGACTACGAGCAGTACTTC.

This clone showed up just a few times. This chain joins TRBV28 and TRBJ1-2; D is undetermined. Trimming pared 7 bases from V and 3 bases from J, leaving 9 bases between. Germline V CDR1 and CDR2: MDHEN, SYDVKM. CDR3 size: 12 residues. DNA for the CDR3: TGTGCCAGCAATAGCGGGGACTATGGCTACACCTTC. Translation: CASNSGDYGYTF.

In its sample, this clone was seen a few times. V usage is TRBV23-1 and J usage is TRBJ1-1; 9 positions agree with TRBD1. TRBV23-1 counts as an open reading frame of uncertain function. CDR3 length: 17 residues. The ends lost 2 bases at V and 0 bases at J; junction bases unmatched: 7. CDR3 region: CASSQRRDREMNTEAFF. CDR3 sequence (DNA): TGCGCCAGCAGTCAACGCCGGGACAGGGAAATGAACACTGAAGCTTTCTTT.

This clone was counted only a few times. The chain employs TRBV29-1 and TRBJ2-7; no definite D call. Germline values: CDR1 SQVTM, CDR2 ANQGSEA. The ends were cut back, 7 bases at V and 5 bases at J, with 6 bases in the middle. The CDR3 sequence is 9 residues long. The CDR3 nucleotides are TGCAGCGATTCCCACGAGCAGTACTTC. It specifies CSDSHEQYF.

This clone occurred a few times. This chain uses TRBV2 with TRBJ2-1, with 7 bases identical to TRBD1. Germline lookup yields CDR1 SNHLY and CDR2 FYNNEI. The CDR3 is made up of 14 amino acids. With V trimmed by 7 bases and J by 8 bases, 11 bases remained unmatched. CDR3 sequence: CASKVEQGYHEQFF. The CDR3 coding sequence is TGTGCCAGCAAGGTCGAACAGGGGTACCATGAGCAGTTCTTC. Combining the CDR3 with reference TRBV2 and TRBJ2-1 gives the whole variable domain EPEVTQTPSHQVTQMGQEVILRCVPISNHLYFYWYRQILGQKVEFLVSFYNNEISEKSEIFDDQFSVERPDGSNFTLKIRSTKLEDSAMYFCASKVEQGYHEQFFGPGTRLTVL.

The rearrangement links TRBV13 to TRBJ2-3; 8 bases match TRBD2. Germline-derived CDR1 and CDR2 are PRHDT and FYEKMQ (reference sequence). The CDR3 totals 20 residues. After removal of 2 bases from V and 1 base from J, the junction contained 17 bases not matched to a gene. The CDR3 reads CASSLNPHPGRGARTDTQYF. The DNA of the CDR3 is TGTGCCAGCAGCTTAAATCCCCACCCCGGGAGGGGGGCCCGCACAGATACGCAGTATTTT. Full variable domain (rest looked up from reference TRBV13 and TRBJ2-3): AAGVIQSPRHLIKEKRETATLKCYPIPRHDTVYWYQQGPGQDPQFLISFYEKMQSDKGSIPDRFSAQQFSDYHSELNMSSLELGDSALYFCASSLNPHPGRGARTDTQYFGPGTRLTVL.

This clone was counted only a few times. V gene TRBV7-2 combines with J gene TRBJ2-3, with D hard to call. V was pared by 5 bases and J by 6 bases, with 9 bases between. The CDR3 has 12 residues. The germline V gene has CDR1 SGHTA and CDR2 FQGNSA. The CDR3 nucleotides are TGTGCCAGCAGCCCTCTCCGGGATACGCAGTATTTT. It translates to CASSPLRDTQYF. Based on the CDR3 plus reference TRBV7-2 and TRBJ2-3, the full variable domain is GAGVSQSPSNKVTEKGKDVELRCDPISGHTALYWYRQSLGQGLEFLIYFQGNSAPDKSGLPSDRFSAERTGGSVSTLTIQRTQQEDSAVYLCASSPLRDTQYFGPGTRLTVL.

The chain uses TRBV29-1 and TRBJ1-1, with D unresolved. CDR3 length: 14 amino acids. In germline, CDR1 is SQVTM, CDR2 ANQGSEA. Deletions cut 5 bases from V and 0 bases from J, with 13 bases between. CDR3 coding DNA: TGCAGCGTTAAGTGGGTGGCGTTGAACACTGAAGCTTTCTTT. This encodes CSVKWVALNTEAFF.

This clone was counted a single time. The chain uses TRBV30 and TRBJ1-1, with D possibly TRBD1 on 5 matching bases. Germline CDR1 is GTSNPN and CDR2 is SVGIG (reference sequence). Trimming took off 5 bases at V and 3 bases at J, with 10 bases between the two ends. The CDR3 totals 12 residues. The CDR3 reads CAWWDGYTEAFF. CDR3 in DNA: TGTGCCTGGTGGGACGGGTACACTGAAGCTTTCTTT.

This clone was detected only a few times. This sequence joins TRBV28 and TRBJ2-5; 7 bases match TRBD2. Germline V gives CDR1 MDHEN, CDR2 SYDVKM. V gave up 3 bases and J gave up 8 bases; unmatched junction bases: 6. The CDR3 length is 13 residues. CDR3 DNA: TGTGCCAGCAGTTTTAGCGGGCGGGAAACCCAGTACTTC. Its translation is CASSFSGRETQYF.

V usage is TRBV2 and J usage is TRBJ2-6, with D perhaps TRBD2 (5 bases). Germline CDR1 is SNHLY and CDR2 is FYNNEI. V lost 7 bases and J lost 1, with 11 bases in between. CDR3 length: 15 amino acids. CDR3 nucleotides: TGTGCCAGCAAGAGGGCACTGTCTGGGGCCAACGTCCTGACTTTC. It is translated as CASKRALSGANVLTF.

The V call is TRBV29-1, the J call TRBJ1-1; D not resolved. The CDR3 is made up of 14 amino acids. With 5 bases removed from V and 0 bases from J, the gap between germline ends came to 13 bases. Germline lookup yields CDR1 SQVTM and CDR2 ANQGSEA. CDR3 in DNA: TGCAGCGTTCTGTCCCGTGGGATGAACACTGAAGCTTTCTTT. This codes for CSVLSRGMNTEAFF.